This is a list of T cell receptor beta chains from one sample in a study of graft-versus-host responses after intestinal transplantation. Their target antigens are unknown. Profiling relied on immunoSEQ multiplex PCR, and the TCRdb table lists in-frame clones only, not all of them. The data show about 110,000 clones, approximately 92% seen once. The sample in question was unstimulated CD4+ T cells sorted from spleen or lymph node cells, obtained before transplant. Every receptor here comes from a human donor who was the organ donor for an intestinal transplant. The CDR3 runs from the conserved cysteine through the conserved F or W. The D gene is left open where the match is weak. The size field is filled for only some rows; it gives once, few, many or a size class.

v_gene	d_gene	abundance	j_gene	CDR3aa	CDR3nt
TRBV7-9	-	-	TRBJ1-4	CASSLGQGINEKLFF	TGTGCCAGCAGCTTAGGCCAGGGGATAAATGAAAAACTGTTTTTT
TRBV9	-	-	TRBJ2-7	CASSAHPRDSPISEQYF	TGTGCCAGCAGCGCTCATCCCCGGGACTCCCCTATCTCCGAGCAGTACTTC
TRBV11-2	TRBD2	-	TRBJ2-5	CASSLDRLAAETQYF	TGTGCCAGCAGCTTAGATAGGCTAGCGGCAGAGACCCAGTACTTC
TRBV28	-	once	TRBJ1-5	CASSLPGQPQHF	TGTGCCAGCAGTTTACCTGGTCAGCCCCAGCATTTT
TRBV28	-	-	TRBJ2-6	CASQGTGSSGANVLTF	TGTGCCAGCCAGGGGACGGGGAGCTCTGGGGCCAACGTCCTGACTTTC
TRBV11-3	-	-	TRBJ2-2	CASSLEINRDTGELFF	TGTGCCAGCAGCTTAGAAATCAACAGGGACACCGGGGAGCTGTTTTTT
TRBV6-5	-	-	TRBJ1-2	CASSLHGRPGRGYTF	TGTGCCAGCAGCCTACACGGGAGACCCGGAAGGGGCTACACCTTC
TRBV5-1	TRBD2	once	TRBJ2-7	CASSGGLAAYEQYF	TGCGCCAGCAGCGGGGGACTAGCGGCCTACGAGCAGTACTTC
TRBV6-5	TRBD1	once	TRBJ2-7	CASRTGYEQYF	TGTGCCAGCAGGACAGGGTACGAGCAGTACTTC
TRBV27	TRBD2	-	TRBJ2-1	CASSFGASGGSYNEQFF	TGTGCCAGCAGTTTCGGGGCGAGCGGGGGCTCCTACAATGAGCAGTTCTTC
TRBV19	-	-	TRBJ2-2	CASSIPTNTGELFF	TGTGCCAGTAGTATACCAACGAACACCGGGGAGCTGTTTTTT
TRBV9	-	-	TRBJ1-2	CASSLDQRRGYTF	TGTGCCAGCAGCCTAGACCAGAGGCGTGGCTACACCTTC
TRBV11-2	-	-	TRBJ1-4	CASSLDPWGEKLFF	TGTGCCAGCAGCTTGGACCCTTGGGGGGAAAAACTGTTTTTT
TRBV9	-	-	TRBJ2-1	CASSADRSEGDEQFF	TGTGCCAGCAGCGCAGACAGGTCAGAGGGGGATGAGCAGTTCTTC
TRBV4-1	TRBD1	-	TRBJ1-4	CASSQVQGGDEKLFF	TGCGCCAGCAGCCAAGTACAGGGGGGGGATGAAAAACTGTTTTTT
TRBV11-2	-	-	TRBJ1-2	CASSLEGSGYTF	TGTGCCAGCAGCTTAGAAGGCTCTGGCTACACCTTC
TRBV28	-	-	TRBJ2-7	CASTLSGRAYEQYF	TGTGCCAGCACTCTCTCAGGGAGAGCTTACGAGCAGTACTTC
TRBV11-2	TRBD2	-	TRBJ2-1	CASSLAGGSYNEQFF	TGTGCCAGCAGTTTAGCGGGAGGATCCTACAATGAGCAGTTCTTC
TRBV2	-	few	TRBJ2-7	CASSAAGISYEQYF	TGTGCCAGCAGTGCAGCGGGCATCTCCTACGAGCAGTACTTC
TRBV4-3	-	once	TRBJ2-3	CASSHDGQDTQYF	TGCGCCAGCAGCCACGACGGACAGGATACGCAGTATTTT
TRBV19	TRBD2	-	TRBJ2-5	CASSWGGETQYF	TGTGCCAGTAGTTGGGGGGGTGAGACCCAGTACTTC
TRBV29-1	-	-	TRBJ2-6	CSVGQGLASGANVLTF	TGCAGCGTTGGCCAGGGACTCGCTTCTGGGGCCAACGTCCTGACTTTC
TRBV28	TRBD1	-	TRBJ1-3	CASKLTGQGRNTIYF	TGTGCCAGCAAGTTAACGGGACAGGGGCGAAACACCATATATTTT
TRBV6-6	-	-	TRBJ1-3	CATTMATRAGNTIYF	TGTGCCACGACGATGGCTACGAGGGCTGGAAACACCATATATTTT
TRBV27	-	-	TRBJ2-3	CASSLSRRDTQYF	TGTGCCAGCAGTTTATCCAGGAGGGATACGCAGTATTTT
TRBV7-7	-	-	TRBJ1-6	CASSLAGSYNSPLHF	TGTGCCAGCAGCTTAGCCGGCTCCTATAATTCACCCCTCCACTTT
TRBV4-3	TRBD2	-	TRBJ2-3	CASSRRLAASTDTQYF	TGCGCCAGCAGCCGGAGACTAGCGGCTAGCACAGATACGCAGTATTTT